Described below is a single TCR beta chain sequence and its context. This entry comes from a study of human T cells and chemical hapten exposure. Germline CDR1 is SGHTS and CDR2 is YDEGEE. The CDR3 totals 15 residues. Trimming shortened V by 2 bases and J by 2 bases, and 13 bases separated the two germline ends. Time point: patch test 3, about 24 weeks after DPC sensitization. Treatment specified: therapeutic diphenylcyclopropenone sensitization with weekly scalp DPC. From the RACE reads, TCRdb called clonotypes with MiXCR, one entry per CDR3 protein. The table has about 190,000 distinct CDR3 sequences, more than 20% seen once.

The TCR comes from a woman in her thirties or forties with alopecia areata. Some clones in this sample may be carry-over from other donors' samples. The input for sequencing was whole blood, taken in connection with sensitization to the hapten diphenylcyclopropenone (DPC). V and J are TRBV5-8 and TRBJ2-5; D unresolved. CDR3 region: CASSFGSLKQETQYF. DNA for the CDR3: TGTGCCAGCAGCTTTGGCAGTCTAAAACAAGAGACCCAGTACTTC.